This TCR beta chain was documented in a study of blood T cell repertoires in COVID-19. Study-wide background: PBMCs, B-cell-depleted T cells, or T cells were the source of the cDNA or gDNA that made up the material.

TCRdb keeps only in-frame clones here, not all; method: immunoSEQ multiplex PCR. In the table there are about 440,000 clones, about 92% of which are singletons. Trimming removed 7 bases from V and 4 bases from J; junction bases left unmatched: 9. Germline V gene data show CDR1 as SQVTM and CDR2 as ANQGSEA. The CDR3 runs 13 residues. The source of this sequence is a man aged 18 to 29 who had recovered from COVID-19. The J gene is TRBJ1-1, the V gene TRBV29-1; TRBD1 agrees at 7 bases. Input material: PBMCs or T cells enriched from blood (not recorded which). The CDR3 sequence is CSGAQGFGTEAFF. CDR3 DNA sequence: TGCAGCGGCGCACAGGGGTTTGGCACTGAAGCTTTCTTT.